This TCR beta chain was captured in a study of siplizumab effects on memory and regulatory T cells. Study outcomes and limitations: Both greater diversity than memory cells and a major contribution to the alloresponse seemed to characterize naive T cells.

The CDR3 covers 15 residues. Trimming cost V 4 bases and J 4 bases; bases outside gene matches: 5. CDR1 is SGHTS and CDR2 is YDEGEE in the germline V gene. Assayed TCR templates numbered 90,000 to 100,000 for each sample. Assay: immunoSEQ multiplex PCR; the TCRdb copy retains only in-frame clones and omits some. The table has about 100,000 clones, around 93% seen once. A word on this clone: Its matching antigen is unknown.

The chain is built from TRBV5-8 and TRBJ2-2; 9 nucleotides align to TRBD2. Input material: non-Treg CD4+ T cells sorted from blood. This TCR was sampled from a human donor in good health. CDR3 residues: CASSPIAGVTGELFF. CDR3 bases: TGTGCCAGCAGCCCAATAGCGGGAGTCACCGGGGAGCTGTTTTTT.